This TCR beta chain originates from a study of T cells in Graves' hyperthyroidism and ophthalmopathy. Overall study results and limits: Expanded thyroid clonotypes (above 0.001) were mostly also found in blood.

The sample holds many counts of this clonotype. Its antigen is not identified. CDR1 MDHEN and CDR2 SYDVKM come from the germline V gene. The CDR3 covers 14 residues. The trim removed 4 bases at V and 4 bases at J, leaving 5 bases unmatched. TCR beta CDR3 regions were amplified from RNA. With the HTBI primer set, the TCR CDR3 went through a first round of RT-PCR. Via MiXCR, TCRdb re-called the multiplex PCR reads, giving one row per CDR3 protein. The profile shows 550,000 to 800,000 distinct CDR3 sequences, around 17% of them singletons. The TCR was taken from a man between 18 and 29 years old with Graves' hyperthyroidism. V gene TRBV28 combines with J gene TRBJ2-7, with 9 nucleotides matching TRBD1. Sequencing input: blood. The CDR3, as DNA: TGTGCCAGCAGTTCGGGACAGGGAAAGTACGAGCAGTACTTC. This translates into CASSSGQGKYEQYF. The full variable domain, its missing parts supplied by reference TRBV28 and TRBJ2-7, is DVKVTQSSRYLVKRTGEKVFLECVQDMDHENMFWYRQDPGLGLRLIYFSYDVKMKEKGDIPEGYSVSREKKERFSLILESASTNQTSMYLCASSSGQGKYEQYFGPGTRLTVT.